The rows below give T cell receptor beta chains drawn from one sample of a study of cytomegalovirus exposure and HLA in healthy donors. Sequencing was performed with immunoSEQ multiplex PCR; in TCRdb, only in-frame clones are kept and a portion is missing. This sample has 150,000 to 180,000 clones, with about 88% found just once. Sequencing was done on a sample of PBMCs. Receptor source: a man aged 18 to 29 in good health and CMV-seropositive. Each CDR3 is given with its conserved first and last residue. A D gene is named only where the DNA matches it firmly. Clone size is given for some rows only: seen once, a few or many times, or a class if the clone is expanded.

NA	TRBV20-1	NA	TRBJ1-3	CSARLGNTIYF	TGCAGTGCGAGACTAGGAAACACCATATATTTT
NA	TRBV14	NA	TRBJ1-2	CASSQDPTGANYGYTF	TGTGCCAGCAGCCAAGATCCTACAGGAGCTAACTATGGCTACACCTTC
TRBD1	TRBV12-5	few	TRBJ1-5	CASGNDGTGVQPQHF	TGTGCTAGTGGTAATGACGGGACAGGGGTTCAGCCCCAGCATTTT
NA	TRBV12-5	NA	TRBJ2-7	CASGPHGLARSDYEQYF	TGTGCTAGTGGTCCGCACGGGCTAGCGCGGAGTGACTACGAGCAGTACTTC
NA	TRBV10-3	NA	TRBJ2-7	CAIRGDSSSYEQYF	TGTGCCATCAGGGGGGACTCCTCAAGTTACGAGCAGTACTTC
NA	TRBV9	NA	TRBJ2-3	CASSVEGVTDTQYF	TGTGCCAGCAGCGTAGAAGGGGTCACAGATACGCAGTATTTT
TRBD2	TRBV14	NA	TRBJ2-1	CASSPLSGGAGEQFF	TGTGCCAGCAGCCCTCTTAGCGGGGGGGCTGGAGAGCAGTTCTTC
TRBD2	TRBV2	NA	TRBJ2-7	CASSKGLASSYEQYF	TGTGCCAGCAGCAAAGGACTAGCGTCTTCCTACGAGCAGTACTTC
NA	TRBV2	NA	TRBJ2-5	CATTGTLGAETQYF	TGTGCCACCACAGGGACCTTGGGGGCAGAGACCCAGTACTTC
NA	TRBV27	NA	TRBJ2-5	CASSYGQTETQYF	TGTGCCAGCAGCTACGGACAGACGGAGACCCAGTACTTC
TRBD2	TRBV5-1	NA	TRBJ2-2	CASSSALAGGVTGELFF	TGCGCCAGCAGCTCCGCCCTAGCGGGAGGGGTCACCGGGGAGCTGTTTTTT
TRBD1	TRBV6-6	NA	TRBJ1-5	CASSPTGGNQPQHF	TGTGCCAGCAGCCCCACAGGGGGCAATCAGCCCCAGCATTTT
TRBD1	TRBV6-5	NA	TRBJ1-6	CATGTGASPLHF	TGTGCCACCGGGACAGGGGCCTCACCCCTCCACTTT
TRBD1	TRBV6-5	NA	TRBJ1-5	CASRTGNRPQHF	TGTGCCAGCAGGACAGGGAATAGGCCCCAGCATTTT
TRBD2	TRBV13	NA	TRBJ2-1	CASSAGLADSNEQFF	TGTGCCAGCAGCGCGGGACTAGCAGACTCCAATGAGCAGTTCTTC
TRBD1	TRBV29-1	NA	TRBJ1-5	CSVVEKQGIGQPQHF	TGCAGCGTTGTAGAGAAACAGGGGATAGGTCAGCCCCAGCATTTT
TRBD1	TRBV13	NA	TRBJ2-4	CASSPQPGQGAFGIQYF	TGTGCCAGCAGCCCGCAACCGGGACAGGGGGCGTTTGGCATTCAGTACTTC
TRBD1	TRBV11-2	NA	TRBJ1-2	CASSPNGQDRFYGYTF	TGTGCCAGCAGCCCAAACGGACAGGATCGTTTCTATGGCTACACCTTC
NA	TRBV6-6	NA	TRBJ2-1	CASSVKQGSYNEQFF	TGTGCCAGCAGCGTAAAACAGGGATCGTACAATGAGCAGTTCTTC
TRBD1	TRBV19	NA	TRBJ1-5	CASSTTPGRTGFGQPQHF	TGTGCCAGTAGCACCACACCAGGACGGACAGGGTTCGGGCAGCCCCAGCATTTT
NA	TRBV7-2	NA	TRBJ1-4	CASSPDSNEKLFF	TGTGCCAGCAGCCCCGACTCCAATGAAAAACTGTTTTTT
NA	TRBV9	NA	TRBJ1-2	CASSVSRDTYGYTF	TGTGCCAGCAGCGTCTCCCGGGACACCTATGGCTACACCTTC
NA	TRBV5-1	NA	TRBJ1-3	CASRGQGEGNTIYF	TGCGCCAGCAGAGGCCAGGGCGAAGGAAACACCATATATTTT
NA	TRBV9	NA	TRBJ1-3	CASTGSGNTIYF	TGTGCCAGCACAGGGTCTGGAAACACCATATATTTT